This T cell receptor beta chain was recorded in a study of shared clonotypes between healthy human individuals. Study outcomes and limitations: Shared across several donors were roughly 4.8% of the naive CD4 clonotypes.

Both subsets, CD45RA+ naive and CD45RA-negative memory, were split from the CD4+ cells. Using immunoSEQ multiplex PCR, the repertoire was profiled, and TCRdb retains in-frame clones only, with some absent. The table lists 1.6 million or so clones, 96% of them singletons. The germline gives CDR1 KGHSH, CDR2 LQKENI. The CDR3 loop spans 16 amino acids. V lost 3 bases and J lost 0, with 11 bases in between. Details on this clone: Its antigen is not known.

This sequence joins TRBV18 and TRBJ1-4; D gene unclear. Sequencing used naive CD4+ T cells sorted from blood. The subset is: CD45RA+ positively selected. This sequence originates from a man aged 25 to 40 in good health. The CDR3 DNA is TGTGCCAGCTCACCCCTATCCGGTTCAACTAATGAAAAACTGTTTTTT. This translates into CASSPLSGSTNEKLFF.